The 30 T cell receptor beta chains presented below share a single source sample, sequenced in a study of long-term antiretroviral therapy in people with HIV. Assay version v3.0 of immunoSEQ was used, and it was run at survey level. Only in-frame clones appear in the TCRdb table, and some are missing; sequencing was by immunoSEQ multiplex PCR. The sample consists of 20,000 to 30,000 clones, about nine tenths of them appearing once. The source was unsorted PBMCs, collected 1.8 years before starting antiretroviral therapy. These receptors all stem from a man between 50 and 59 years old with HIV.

CDR3 sequence (DNA): TGCGCCAGCAGCTTTTCCACAGGGGTTGATAACTATGGCTACACCTTC. Amino acid sequence: CASSFSTGVDNYGYTF. The chain couples TRBV5-1 to TRBJ1-2; TRBD1 matches 7 bases. The trim removed 2 bases at V and 1 base at J, leaving 8 bases unmatched. CDR1 and CDR2 from the germline V gene are SGHRS and YFSETQ. The CDR3 spans 16 residues.

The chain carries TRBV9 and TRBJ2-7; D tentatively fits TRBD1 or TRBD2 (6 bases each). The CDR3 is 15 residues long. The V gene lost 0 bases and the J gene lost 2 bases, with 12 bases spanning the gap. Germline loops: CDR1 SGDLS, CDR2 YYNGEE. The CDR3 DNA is TGTGCCAGCAGCGTAGGCCGGGGGACAACCTACGAGCAGTACTTC. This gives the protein CASSVGRGTTYEQYF.

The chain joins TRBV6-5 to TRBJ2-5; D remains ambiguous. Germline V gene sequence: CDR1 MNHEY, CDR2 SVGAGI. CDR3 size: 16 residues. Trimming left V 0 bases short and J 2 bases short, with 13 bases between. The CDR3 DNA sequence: TGTGCCAGCAGTTACTCTCGCCAGGTACGACAAGAGACCCAGTACTTC. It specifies CASSYSRQVRQETQYF.

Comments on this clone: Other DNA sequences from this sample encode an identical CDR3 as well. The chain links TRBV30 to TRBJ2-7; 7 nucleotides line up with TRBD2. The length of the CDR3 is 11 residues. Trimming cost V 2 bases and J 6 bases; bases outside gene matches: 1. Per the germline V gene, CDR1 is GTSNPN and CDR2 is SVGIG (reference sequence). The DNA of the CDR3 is TGTGCCTGGAGTTGGGGGGGCGAGCAGTACTTC. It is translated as CAWSWGGEQYF.

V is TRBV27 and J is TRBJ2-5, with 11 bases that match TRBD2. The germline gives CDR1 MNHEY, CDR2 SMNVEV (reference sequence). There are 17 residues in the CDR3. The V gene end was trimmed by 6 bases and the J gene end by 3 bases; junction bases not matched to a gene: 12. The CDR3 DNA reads TGTGCCAGCAGATTCCTGGGACTAGCGGCCGGGGAAGAGACCCAGTACTTC. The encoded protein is CASRFLGLAAGEETQYF.

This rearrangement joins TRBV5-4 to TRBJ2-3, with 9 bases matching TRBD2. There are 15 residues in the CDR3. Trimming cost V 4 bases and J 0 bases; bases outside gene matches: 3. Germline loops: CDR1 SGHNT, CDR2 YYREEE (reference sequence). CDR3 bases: TGTGCCAGCAGCCGGACTAGCGATAGCACAGATACGCAGTATTTT. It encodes CASSRTSDSTDTQYF.

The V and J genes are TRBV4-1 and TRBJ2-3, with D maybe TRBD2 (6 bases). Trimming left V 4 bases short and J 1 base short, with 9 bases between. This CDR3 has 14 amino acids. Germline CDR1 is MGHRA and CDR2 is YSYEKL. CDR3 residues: CASSPSSGTDTQYF. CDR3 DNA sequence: TGCGCCAGCAGCCCCTCTAGCGGCACAGATACGCAGTATTTT.

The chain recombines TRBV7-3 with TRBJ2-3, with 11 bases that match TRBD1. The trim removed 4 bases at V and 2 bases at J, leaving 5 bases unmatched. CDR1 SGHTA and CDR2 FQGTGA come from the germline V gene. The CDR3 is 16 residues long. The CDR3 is CASSSRDRGITDTQYF. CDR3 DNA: TGTGCCAGCAGCTCCCGGGACAGGGGGATCACAGATACGCAGTATTTT.

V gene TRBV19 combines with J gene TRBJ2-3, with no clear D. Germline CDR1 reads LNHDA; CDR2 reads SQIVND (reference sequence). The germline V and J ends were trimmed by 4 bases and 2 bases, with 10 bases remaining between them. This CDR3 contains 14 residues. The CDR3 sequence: CASSTYRTTDTQYF. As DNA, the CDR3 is TGTGCCAGTAGTACCTACCGAACCACAGATACGCAGTATTTT.

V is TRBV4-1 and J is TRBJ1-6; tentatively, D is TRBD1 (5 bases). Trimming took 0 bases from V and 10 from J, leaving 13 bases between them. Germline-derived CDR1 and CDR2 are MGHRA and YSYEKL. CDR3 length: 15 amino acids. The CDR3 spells CASSQENRMGSPLHF. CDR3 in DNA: TGCGCCAGCAGCCAAGAGAACAGGATGGGATCACCCCTCCACTTT.

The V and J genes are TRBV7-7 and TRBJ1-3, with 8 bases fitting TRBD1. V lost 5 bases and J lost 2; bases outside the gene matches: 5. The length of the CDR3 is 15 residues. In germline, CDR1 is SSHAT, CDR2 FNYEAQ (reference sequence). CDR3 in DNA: TGTGCCAGCAGCCCCGGACAGGGCACTGGAAACACCATATATTTT. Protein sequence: CASSPGQGTGNTIYF.

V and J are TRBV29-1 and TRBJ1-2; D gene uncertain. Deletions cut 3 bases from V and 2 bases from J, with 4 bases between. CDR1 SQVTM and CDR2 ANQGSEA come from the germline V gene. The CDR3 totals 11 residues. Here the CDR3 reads CSVELNYGYTF. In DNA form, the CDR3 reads TGCAGCGTTGAGTTGAACTATGGCTACACCTTC.

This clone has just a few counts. This CDR3 reads CASSLGVGGSEAFF. The DNA for the CDR3 is TGCGCCAGCAGCTTGGGAGTGGGGGGAAGTGAAGCTTTCTTT. This sequence joins TRBV5-1 and TRBJ1-1; TRBD1 is a possible D gene (5 bases). Germline V CDR1 and CDR2: SGHRS, YFSETQ. The CDR3 extends over 14 amino acids. V was cut by 0 bases and J by 7 bases, with 13 bases left in between.

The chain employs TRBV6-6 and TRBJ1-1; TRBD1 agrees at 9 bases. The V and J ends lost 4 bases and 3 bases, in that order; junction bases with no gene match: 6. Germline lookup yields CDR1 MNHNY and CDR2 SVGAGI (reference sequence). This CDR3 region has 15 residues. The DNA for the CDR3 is TGTGCCAGCAGTTCCGGGACAGGGTTGCACACTGAAGCTTTCTTT. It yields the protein CASSSGTGLHTEAFF.

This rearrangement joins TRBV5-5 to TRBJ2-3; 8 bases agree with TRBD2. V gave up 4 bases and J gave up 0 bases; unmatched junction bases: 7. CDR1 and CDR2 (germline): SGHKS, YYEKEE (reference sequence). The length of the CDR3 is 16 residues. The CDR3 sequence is CASSLPGGRSTDTQYF. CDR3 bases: TGTGCCAGCAGCCTGCCGGGGGGGAGAAGCACAGATACGCAGTATTTT.

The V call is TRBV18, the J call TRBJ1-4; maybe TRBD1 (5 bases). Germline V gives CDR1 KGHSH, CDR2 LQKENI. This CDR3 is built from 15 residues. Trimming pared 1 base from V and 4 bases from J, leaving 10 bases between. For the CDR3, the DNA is TGTGCCAGCTCACCACAGGGACGGGATAATGAAAAACTGTTTTTT. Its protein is CASSPQGRDNEKLFF.

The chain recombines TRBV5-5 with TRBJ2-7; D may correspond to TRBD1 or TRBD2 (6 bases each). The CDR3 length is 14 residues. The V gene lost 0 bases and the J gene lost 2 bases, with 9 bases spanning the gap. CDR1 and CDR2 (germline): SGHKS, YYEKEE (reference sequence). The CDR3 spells CASSLGGAPYEQYF. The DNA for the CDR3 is TGTGCCAGCAGCTTGGGGGGGGCCCCCTACGAGCAGTACTTC.

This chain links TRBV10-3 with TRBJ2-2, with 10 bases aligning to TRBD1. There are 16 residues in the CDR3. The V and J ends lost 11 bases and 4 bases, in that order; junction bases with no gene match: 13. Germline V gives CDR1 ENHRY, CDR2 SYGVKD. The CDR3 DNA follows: TGTGCCGTACAACCGGGACAGGGGCTGACCACCGGGGAGCTGTTTTTT. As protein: CAVQPGQGLTTGELFF.

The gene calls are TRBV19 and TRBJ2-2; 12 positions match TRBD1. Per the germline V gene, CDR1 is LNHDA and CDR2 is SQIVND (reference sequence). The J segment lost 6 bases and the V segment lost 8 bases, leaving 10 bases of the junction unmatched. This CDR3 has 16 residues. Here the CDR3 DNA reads TGTGCCAGTTGCTCTCCGGGACAGGGGGCGGCCGGGGAGCTGTTTTTT. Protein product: CASCSPGQGAAGELFF.

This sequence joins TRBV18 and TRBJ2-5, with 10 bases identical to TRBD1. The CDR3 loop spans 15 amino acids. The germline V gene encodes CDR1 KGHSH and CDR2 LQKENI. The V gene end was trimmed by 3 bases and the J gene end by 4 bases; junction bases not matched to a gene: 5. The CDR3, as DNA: TGTGCCAGCTCACCGGGACAGGGGTTGCCAGAGACCCAGTACTTC. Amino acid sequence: CASSPGQGLPETQYF.

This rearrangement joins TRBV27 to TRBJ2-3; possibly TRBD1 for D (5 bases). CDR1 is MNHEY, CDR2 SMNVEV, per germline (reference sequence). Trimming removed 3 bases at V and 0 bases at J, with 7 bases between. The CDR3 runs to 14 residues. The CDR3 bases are TGTGCCAGCAGTTTCACAGGTAGCACAGATACGCAGTATTTT. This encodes CASSFTGSTDTQYF.

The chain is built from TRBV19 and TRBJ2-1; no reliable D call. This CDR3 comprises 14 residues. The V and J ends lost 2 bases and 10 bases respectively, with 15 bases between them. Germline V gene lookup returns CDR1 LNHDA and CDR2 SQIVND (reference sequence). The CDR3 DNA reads TGTGCCAGTAGTATAAGGACGGTACCTACCGAGCAGTTCTTC. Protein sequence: CASSIRTVPTEQFF.

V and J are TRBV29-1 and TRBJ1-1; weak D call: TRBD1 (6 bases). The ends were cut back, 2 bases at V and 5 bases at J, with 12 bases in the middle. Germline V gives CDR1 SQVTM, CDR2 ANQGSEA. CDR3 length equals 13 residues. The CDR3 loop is CSVESGAGTEAFF. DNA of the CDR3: TGCAGCGTTGAATCAGGGGCAGGGACTGAAGCTTTCTTT. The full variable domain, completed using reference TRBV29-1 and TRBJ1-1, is SAVISQKPSRDICQRGTSLTIQCQVDSQVTMMFWYRQQPGQSLTLIATANQGSEATYESGFVIDKFPISRPNLTFSTLTVSNMSPEDSSIYLCSVESGAGTEAFFGQGTRLTVV.

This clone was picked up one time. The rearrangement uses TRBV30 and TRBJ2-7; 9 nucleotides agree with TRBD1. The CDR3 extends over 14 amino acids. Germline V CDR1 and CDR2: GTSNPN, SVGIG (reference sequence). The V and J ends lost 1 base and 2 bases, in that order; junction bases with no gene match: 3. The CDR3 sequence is CAWSGTGVAYEQYF. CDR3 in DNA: TGTGCCTGGAGTGGGACAGGGGTGGCCTACGAGCAGTACTTC.

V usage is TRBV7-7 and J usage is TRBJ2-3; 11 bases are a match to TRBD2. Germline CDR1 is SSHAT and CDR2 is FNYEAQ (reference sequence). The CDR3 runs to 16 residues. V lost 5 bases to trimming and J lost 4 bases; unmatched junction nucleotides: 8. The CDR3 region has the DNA TGTGCCAGCAGCCCCTATAGCGGGGGGGGTCCAGATACGCAGTATTTT. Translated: CASSPYSGGGPDTQYF.

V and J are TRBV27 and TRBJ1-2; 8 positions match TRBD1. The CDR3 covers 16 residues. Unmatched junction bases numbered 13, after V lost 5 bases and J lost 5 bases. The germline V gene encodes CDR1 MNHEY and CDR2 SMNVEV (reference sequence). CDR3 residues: CASSLRTGMDRYGYTF. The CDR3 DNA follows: TGTGCCAGCAGTCTACGGACAGGGATGGATAGGTATGGCTACACCTTC.

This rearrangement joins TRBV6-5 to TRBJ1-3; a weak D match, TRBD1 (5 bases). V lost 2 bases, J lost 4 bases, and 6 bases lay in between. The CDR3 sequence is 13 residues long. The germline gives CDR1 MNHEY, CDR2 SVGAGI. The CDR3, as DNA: TGTGCCAGCAGTTACGGGACCGGAAACACCATATATTTT. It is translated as CASSYGTGNTIYF.

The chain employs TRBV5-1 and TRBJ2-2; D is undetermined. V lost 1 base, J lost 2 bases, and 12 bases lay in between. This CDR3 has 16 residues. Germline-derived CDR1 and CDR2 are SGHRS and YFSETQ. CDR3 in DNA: TGCGCCAGCAGCTTGCGAGGCAGGACCAACACCGGGGAGCTGTTTTTT. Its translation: CASSLRGRTNTGELFF. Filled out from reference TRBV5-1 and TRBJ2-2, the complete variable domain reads KAGVTQTPRYLIKTRGQQVTLSCSPISGHRSVSWYQQTPGQGLQFLFEYFSETQRNKGNFPGRFSGRQFSNSRSEMNVSTLELGDSALYLCASSLRGRTNTGELFFGEGSRLTVL.

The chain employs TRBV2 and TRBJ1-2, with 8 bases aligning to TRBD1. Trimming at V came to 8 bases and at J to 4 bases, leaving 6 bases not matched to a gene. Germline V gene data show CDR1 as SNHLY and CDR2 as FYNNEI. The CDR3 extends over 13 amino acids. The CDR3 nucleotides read TGTGCCAGCGGGCAGGGGGCCTCCTATGGCTACACCTTC. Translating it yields CASGQGASYGYTF.

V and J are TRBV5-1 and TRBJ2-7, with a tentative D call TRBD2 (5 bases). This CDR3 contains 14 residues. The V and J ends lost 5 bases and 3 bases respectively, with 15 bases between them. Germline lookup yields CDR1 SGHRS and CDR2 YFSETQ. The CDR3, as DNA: TGCGCCAGCAGGAGGGCCGCGGCTAGCTACGAGCAGTACTTC. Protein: CASRRAAASYEQYF.